These 9 T cell receptor beta chains originate from one sample sequenced in a study of beta chain features in type 1 diabetes. Study-wide points: Across all four CD4+ subsets, people with type 1 diabetes showed modestly shorter TCRB CDR3s.

The entirety of the isolated RNA underwent reverse transcription, so expressed TCRB transcripts were sequenced. Produced via immunoSEQ multiplex PCR; TCRdb's table is partial and in-frame only. The sample contains 200,000 to 250,000 clones, 16% of which appear only once. Their specific antigens are unknown. The sequencing sample was made of naive CD4+ T cells from blood. These receptors were collected from a man aged 25-40 years with type 1 diabetes.

This clone has only a few counts. V usage is TRBV5-4 and J usage is TRBJ2-7; no clear D. This CDR3 contains 16 residues. Germline CDR1 SGHNT, CDR2 YYREEE (reference sequence). V was clipped by 1 base and J by 2 bases, with 16 bases between them. The CDR3 nucleotides are TGTGCCAGCAGCTTGCCAGGAGATACGGCTACCTACGAGCAGTACTTC. Its translation is CASSLPGDTATYEQYF.

Of note for this clone: The identical CDR3 is also encoded by other nucleotide sequences in the sample. The chain joins TRBV29-1 to TRBJ2-3, with D perhaps given as TRBD1 or TRBD2 (5 bases each). CDR1 and CDR2 from the germline V gene are SQVTM and ANQGSEA. Trimming removed 4 bases from V and 0 bases from J, with 8 bases in between. The CDR3 spans 13 residues. The CDR3 region is CSVVGRSTDTQYF. The DNA of the CDR3 is TGCAGCGTTGTGGGACGGAGCACAGATACGCAGTATTTT.

This clone was observed a few times. V usage is TRBV5-4 and J usage is TRBJ2-7; D is unresolved. Germline lookup yields CDR1 SGHNT and CDR2 YYREEE (reference sequence). Trimming left V 0 bases short and J 2 bases short, with 12 bases between. The CDR3 consists of 15 residues. The CDR3 nucleotides read TGTGCCAGCAGCTTGGATCAGCTGACGACCTACGAGCAGTACTTC. It is translated as CASSLDQLTTYEQYF.

This chain joins TRBV2 and TRBJ1-1; D remains unclear. The CDR3 runs 13 residues. Trimming removed 4 bases at V and 8 bases at J, with 14 bases between. Germline V gene sequence: CDR1 SNHLY, CDR2 FYNNEI. CDR3 DNA: TGTGCCAGCAGTGGTGCGGCATACCAGGAAGCTTTCTTT. It specifies CASSGAAYQEAFF.

A few counts support this clone. This chain connects TRBV7-2 to TRBJ2-7; 9 positions match TRBD1. Germline loops: CDR1 SGHTA, CDR2 FQGNSA. This CDR3 is 14 amino acids long. V gave up 9 bases and J gave up 0 bases; unmatched junction bases: 6. The CDR3 sequence is CASQGTGSSYEQYF. The DNA for the CDR3 is TGTGCCAGTCAGGGGACAGGGAGCTCCTACGAGCAGTACTTC.

This clone turned up a few times. The V gene is TRBV4-1, the J gene TRBJ2-7; D uncertain. Trimming removed 4 bases from V and 2 bases from J, with 21 bases in between. From germline, CDR1 is MGHRA and CDR2 YSYEKL. CDR3 length: 17 amino acids. As DNA, the CDR3 is TGCGCCAGCAGCCCCCAGCGAGGCATCCTCCCTCCCTACGAGCAGTACTTC. This encodes CASSPQRGILPPYEQYF.

The gene calls are TRBV7-2 and TRBJ2-5; D unresolved. The CDR3 runs 15 residues. The V gene's germline CDR1 is SGHTA and CDR2 FQGNSA. V lost 2 bases and J lost 2, with 12 bases in between. DNA for the CDR3: TGTGCCAGCAGCTTATCCGGGTACCATCAAGAGACCCAGTACTTC. Protein product: CASSLSGYHQETQYF.

The rearrangement links TRBV10-3 to TRBJ2-7; 12 bases are shared with TRBD2. Germline CDR1 and CDR2: ENHRY and SYGVKD. V gave up 5 bases and J gave up 0 bases; unmatched junction bases: 5. The CDR3 length is 16 residues. CDR3 DNA: TGTGCCATCAGTTCGACTAGCGGGAGCAGCTCCTACGAGCAGTACTTC. The encoded protein is CAISSTSGSSSYEQYF.

This clone was picked up a small number of times. V is TRBV7-9 and J is TRBJ2-6; TRBD1 might be the D (5 bases). V gave up 8 bases and J gave up 0 bases, with 11 bases separating them. Germline V lookup: CDR1 SEHNR, CDR2 FQNEAQ (reference sequence). The CDR3 extends over 15 amino acids. CDR3 sequence (DNA): TGTGCCAGCCACCCGCAGGGCTCTGGGGCCAACGTCCTGACTTTC. Encoded protein: CASHPQGSGANVLTF. The full variable domain, rest sourced from reference TRBV7-9 and TRBJ2-6, is DTGVSQNPRHKITKRGQNVTFRCDPISEHNRLYWYRQTLGQGPEFLTYFQNEAQLEKSRLLSDRFSAERPKGSFSTLEIQRTEQGDSAMYLCASHPQGSGANVLTFGAGSRLTVL.